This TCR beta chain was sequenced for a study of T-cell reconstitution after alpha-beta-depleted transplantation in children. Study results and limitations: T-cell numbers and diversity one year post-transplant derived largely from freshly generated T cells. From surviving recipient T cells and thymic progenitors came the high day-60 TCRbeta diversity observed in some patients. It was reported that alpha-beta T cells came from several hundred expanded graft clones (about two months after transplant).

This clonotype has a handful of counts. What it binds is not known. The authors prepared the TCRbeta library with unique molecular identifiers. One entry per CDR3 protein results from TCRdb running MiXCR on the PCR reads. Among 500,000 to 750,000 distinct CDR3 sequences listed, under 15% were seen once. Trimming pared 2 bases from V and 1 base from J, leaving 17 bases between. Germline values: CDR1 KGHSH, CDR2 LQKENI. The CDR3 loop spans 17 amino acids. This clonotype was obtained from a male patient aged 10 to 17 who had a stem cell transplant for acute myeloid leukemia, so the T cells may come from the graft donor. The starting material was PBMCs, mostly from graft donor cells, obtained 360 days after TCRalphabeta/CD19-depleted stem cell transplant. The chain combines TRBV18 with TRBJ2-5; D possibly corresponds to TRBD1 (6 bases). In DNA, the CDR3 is TGTGCCAGCTCACCATACAGGGATCCCACGGGCCAAGAGACCCAGTACTTC. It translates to CASSPYRDPTGQETQYF.